The 7 T cell receptor beta chains presented below share a single source sample, sequenced in a study of T cell responses to AZD1222 COVID-19 vaccine. Repertoires were generated with immunoSEQ multiplex PCR, while TCRdb's copy carries only in-frame clones and drops some. This table holds 120,000 or so clones, roughly nine tenths found once. The material sequenced was peripheral blood, taken on day 0 of AZD1222 vaccination. The origin of the receptors is an adult in good health.

The J gene is TRBJ1-2, the V gene TRBV6-5; D might be TRBD1 (6 bases). V lost 5 bases and J lost 4, with 11 bases in between. CDR1 is MNHEY, CDR2 SVGAGI, per germline. CDR3 length: 13 residues. The CDR3 is CASSQQGSYGYTF. The CDR3 region has the DNA TGTGCCAGCAGTCAACAGGGTTCCTATGGCTACACCTTC.

The chain has TRBV5-4 and TRBJ1-1; perhaps TRBD1 as D (6 bases). Germline V gene sequence: CDR1 SGHNT, CDR2 YYREEE (reference sequence). Trimming took off 4 bases at V and 1 base at J, with 8 bases between the two ends. This CDR3 contains 13 residues. The CDR3 loop is CASSTTGNTEAFF. The DNA for the CDR3 is TGTGCCAGCAGCACGACAGGGAACACTGAAGCTTTCTTT.

Concerning this clone: Other nucleotide sequences in the sample specify the same CDR3. The chain links TRBV24-1 to TRBJ1-5; D not resolved. Germline loops: CDR1 KGHDR, CDR2 SFDVKD. The germline V and J ends were trimmed by 4 bases and 4 bases, with 4 bases remaining between them. The CDR3 runs to 12 residues. CDR3 bases: TGTGCCACCAGTGACCCGAATCAGCCCCAGCATTTT. This codes for CATSDPNQPQHF.

The chain couples TRBV5-1 to TRBJ2-5; the D gene is possibly TRBD2 (5 bases). Deletions cut 1 base from V and 4 bases from J, with 11 bases between. Per the germline V gene, CDR1 is SGHRS and CDR2 is YFSETQ. The CDR3 extends over 14 amino acids. CDR3 bases: TGCGCCAGCAGCTTGTCGGGGAATCGAGAGACCCAGTACTTC. Its protein product is CASSLSGNRETQYF.

The chain has TRBV6-5 and TRBJ1-3; a possible D gene is TRBD1 (6 bases). With 6 bases removed from V and 4 bases from J, the gap between germline ends came to 13 bases. Germline V gives CDR1 MNHEY, CDR2 SVGAGI. The CDR3 length is 14 residues. Here the CDR3 DNA reads TGTGCCAGCAGCCACGGGGGGCAGGGAAACACCATATATTTT. This gives the protein CASSHGGQGNTIYF.

The chain links TRBV10-1 to TRBJ2-1, with 8 bases that match TRBD2. V lost 6 bases to trimming and J lost 7 bases; unmatched junction nucleotides: 11. CDR3 length equals 15 residues. Germline lookup yields CDR1 WNHNN and CDR2 SYGVQD (reference sequence). The CDR3 DNA follows: TGCGCCAGCAGCGCTAGCGGGCTCCCAGTTAATGAGCAGTTCTTC. Protein product: CASSASGLPVNEQFF.

The V gene is TRBV28, the J gene TRBJ2-1; the D is unclear. This CDR3 spans 11 amino acids. Trimming removed 2 bases at V and 10 bases at J, with 6 bases between. Germline CDR1 reads MDHEN; CDR2 reads SYDVKM. The CDR3 reads CASSLNIEQFF. CDR3 nucleotides: TGTGCCAGCAGTTTAAACATCGAGCAGTTCTTC.